These T cell receptor beta chains were read from a single sample in a study of blood T cell repertoires in COVID-19. Measured with immunoSEQ multiplex PCR; TCRdb has only the in-frame clones, and not every one. The sample contains 400,000 to 550,000 clones, around nine tenths of which appear only once. The sequencing sample was made of peripheral blood. These receptors were taken from a woman in her 30s with acute or convalescent COVID-19. CDR3s include the opening cysteine and the closing phenylalanine or tryptophan. The order of the fields is V gene, clone size, D gene, J gene, CDR3 length, CDR3 protein, CDR3 DNA. The D gene is left open where the match is weak. The listing skips clone size in some rows; elsewhere it reads once, few, many or a size class.

TRBV19,NA,NA,TRBJ2-7,12,CASSGGQREQYF,TGTGCCAGTAGCGGGGGTCAACGCGAGCAGTACTTC
TRBV7-2,NA,NA,TRBJ1-4,17,CASSPDTTAATNEKLFF,TGTGCCAGCAGCCCAGACACCACAGCTGCAACTAATGAAAAACTGTTTTTT
TRBV14,NA,TRBD1,TRBJ2-1,17,CASSQRPGQGDYNEQFF,TGTGCCAGCAGCCAAAGACCGGGACAGGGAGACTACAATGAGCAGTTCTTC
TRBV5-1,once,TRBD1,TRBJ2-6,18,CASSSGTGLISGANVLTF,TGCGCCAGCAGTTCCGGGACAGGGTTAATTTCTGGGGCCAACGTCCTGACTTTC
TRBV7-8,NA,NA,TRBJ1-2,18,CASSHPGGMGNHDYGYTF,TGTGCCAGCAGCCACCCCGGAGGTATGGGGAATCATGACTATGGCTACACCTTC
TRBV30,NA,NA,TRBJ1-6,13,CAWSRTANSPLHF,TGTGCCTGGTCCCGAACAGCTAATTCACCCCTCCACTTT
TRBV27,NA,NA,TRBJ1-2,13,CASTPGVGYGYTF,TGTGCCAGCACGCCGGGGGTCGGCTATGGCTACACCTTC
TRBV27,NA,TRBD1,TRBJ1-5,16,CASSPPPDRGNQPQHF,TGTGCCAGCAGTCCCCCGCCGGACAGGGGGAATCAGCCCCAGCATTTT
TRBV12-5,NA,TRBD2,TRBJ2-3,15,CASGPQTGGTDTQYF,TGTGCTAGTGGTCCACAAACGGGGGGAACAGATACGCAGTATTTT
TRBV30,NA,TRBD1,TRBJ2-2,15,CAWSVDRGHTGELFF,TGTGCCTGGAGTGTAGACAGGGGGCACACCGGGGAGCTGTTTTTT
TRBV19,few,TRBD2,TRBJ2-3,14,CASSTSGGLDTQYF,TGTGCCAGTAGTACAAGCGGGGGGTTGGATACGCAGTATTTT
TRBV11-3,NA,NA,TRBJ2-4,13,CASSPGDGQYQYF,TGTGCCAGCAGCCCGGGGGACGGCCAGTATCAGTACTTC
TRBV5-1,NA,NA,TRBJ1-6,13,CASSLGQNSPLHF,TGCGCCAGCAGCTTGGGTCAGAATTCACCCCTCCACTTT
TRBV30,NA,NA,TRBJ1-5,14,CAWSVRSERKPQHF,TGTGCCTGGAGTGTACGTAGCGAGAGAAAGCCCCAGCATTTT
TRBV5-1,NA,NA,TRBJ1-1,12,CASSLDRTEAFF,TGCGCCAGCAGCTTGGATCGCACAGAAGCTTTCTTT
TRBV15,NA,NA,TRBJ1-3,19,CATSRDPSTVASSGNTIYF,TGTGCCACCAGCAGAGATCCGTCGACAGTTGCAAGCTCTGGAAACACCATATATTTT
TRBV28,NA,TRBD1,TRBJ1-2,15,CASSWGTGANYGYTF,TGTGCCAGCTCTTGGGGGACAGGGGCTAACTATGGCTACACCTTC
TRBV5-1,NA,NA,TRBJ2-2,13,CASSLQDSGELFF,TGCGCCAGCAGCTTACAGGATTCCGGGGAGCTGTTTTTT
TRBV5-1,once,TRBD1,TRBJ1-6,16,CASSTGQGGGGSPLHF,TGCGCCAGCAGCACGGGACAGGGGGGCGGCGGGTCACCCCTCCACTTT
TRBV5-4,NA,TRBD2,TRBJ2-1,13,CATLPPRGDEQFF,TGTGCCACTCTCCCCCCTCGGGGGGATGAGCAGTTCTTC
TRBV5-1,NA,TRBD1,TRBJ1-1,13,CASSSTGDIEAFF,TGCGCCAGCAGCTCGACAGGGGATATAGAAGCTTTCTTT
TRBV7-2,NA,NA,TRBJ1-5,14,CASSLDGSNQPQHF,TGTGCCAGCAGCTTAGACGGTAGCAATCAGCCCCAGCATTTT
TRBV2,once,NA,TRBJ1-6,16,CASSESSSLGNSPLHF,TGTGCCAGCAGTGAGTCTTCAAGCTTGGGCAATTCACCCCTCCACTTT
TRBV5-6,NA,NA,TRBJ1-4,14,CASSSGLTNEKLFF,TGTGCCAGCAGCTCAGGCCTAACTAATGAAAAACTGTTTTTT
TRBV5-6,NA,TRBD1,TRBJ2-7,17,CASSRTKTGVSRNEQYF,TGTGCCAGCAGCCGTACGAAAACAGGGGTCTCTCGGAACGAGCAGTACTTC